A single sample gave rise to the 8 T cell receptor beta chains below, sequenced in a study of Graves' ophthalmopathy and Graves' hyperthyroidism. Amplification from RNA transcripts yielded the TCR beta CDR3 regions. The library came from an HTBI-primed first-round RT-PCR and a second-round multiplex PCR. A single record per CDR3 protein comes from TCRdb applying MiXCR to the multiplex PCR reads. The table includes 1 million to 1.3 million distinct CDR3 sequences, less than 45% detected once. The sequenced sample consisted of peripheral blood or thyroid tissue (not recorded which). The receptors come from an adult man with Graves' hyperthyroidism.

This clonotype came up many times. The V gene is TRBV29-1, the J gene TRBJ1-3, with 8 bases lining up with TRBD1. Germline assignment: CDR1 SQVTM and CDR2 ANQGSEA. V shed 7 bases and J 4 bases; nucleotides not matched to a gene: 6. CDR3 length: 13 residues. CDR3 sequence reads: CSAGGQAGNTIYF. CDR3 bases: TGCAGCGCTGGGGGACAGGCCGGAAACACCATATATTTT.

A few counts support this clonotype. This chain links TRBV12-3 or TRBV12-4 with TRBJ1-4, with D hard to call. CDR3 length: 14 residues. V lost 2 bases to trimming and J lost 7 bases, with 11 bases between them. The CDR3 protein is CASSLPRDGEKLFF. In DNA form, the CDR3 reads TGTGCCAGCAGTTTACCGCGAGACGGTGAAAAACTGTTTTTT.

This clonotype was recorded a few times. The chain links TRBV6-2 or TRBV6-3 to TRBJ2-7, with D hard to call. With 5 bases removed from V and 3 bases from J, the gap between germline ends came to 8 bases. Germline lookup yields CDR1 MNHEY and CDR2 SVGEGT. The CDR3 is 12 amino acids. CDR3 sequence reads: CASSGADYEQYF. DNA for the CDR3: TGTGCCAGCAGTGGCGCAGACTACGAGCAGTACTTC.

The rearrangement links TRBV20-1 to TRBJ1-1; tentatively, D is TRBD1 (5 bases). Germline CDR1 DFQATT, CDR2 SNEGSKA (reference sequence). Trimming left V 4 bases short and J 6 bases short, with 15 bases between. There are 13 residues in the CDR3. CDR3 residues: CSATVDSGPEAFF. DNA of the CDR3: TGCAGTGCTACCGTCGATTCGGGACCTGAAGCTTTCTTT.

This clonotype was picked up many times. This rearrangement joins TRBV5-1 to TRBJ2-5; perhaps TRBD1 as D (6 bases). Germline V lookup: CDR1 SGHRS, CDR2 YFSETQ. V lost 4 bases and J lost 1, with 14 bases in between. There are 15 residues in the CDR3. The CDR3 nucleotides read TGCGCCAGCAGCCTAAATACAGGGAGCCAAGAGACCCAGTACTTC. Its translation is CASSLNTGSQETQYF.

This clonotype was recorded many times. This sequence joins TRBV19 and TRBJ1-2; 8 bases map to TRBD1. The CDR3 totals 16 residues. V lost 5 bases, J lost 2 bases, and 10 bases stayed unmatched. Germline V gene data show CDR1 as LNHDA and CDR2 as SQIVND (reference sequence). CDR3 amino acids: CASSALRDRRNYGYTF. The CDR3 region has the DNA TGTGCCAGTAGTGCACTCCGGGACAGGAGAAACTATGGCTACACCTTC.

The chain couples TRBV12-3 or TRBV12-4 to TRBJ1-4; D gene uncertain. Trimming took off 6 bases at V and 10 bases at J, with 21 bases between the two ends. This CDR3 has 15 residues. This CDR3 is CASSSDGLPGGKLFF. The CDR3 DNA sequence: TGTGCCAGCAGCTCTGACGGACTCCCCGGCGGAAAACTGTTTTTT.

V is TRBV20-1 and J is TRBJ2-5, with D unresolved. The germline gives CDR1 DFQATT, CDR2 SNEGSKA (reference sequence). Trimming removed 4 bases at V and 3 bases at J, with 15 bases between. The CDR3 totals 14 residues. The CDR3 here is CSATEFVAEETQYF. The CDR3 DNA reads TGCAGTGCTACCGAATTCGTGGCGGAAGAGACCCAGTACTTC.